A single sample is the source of the 26 T cell receptor beta chains below, sequenced in a study of shared clonotypes between healthy human individuals. Method: immunoSEQ multiplex PCR; TCRdb's copy keeps in-frame clones and lacks some. The table shows about 1 million clones, with about 76% occurring only once. The sample comprised memory CD4+ T cells sorted from blood. Subset reported: CD45RA-negative fraction. Receptors were obtained from a man aged 18 to 29 in good health.

This clone showed up just a few times. The V gene is TRBV2, the J gene TRBJ1-4, with 9 bases fitting TRBD1. Germline assignment: CDR1 SNHLY and CDR2 FYNNEI. This CDR3 is 15 amino acids long. Trimming removed 10 bases from V and 2 bases from J; junction bases left unmatched: 8. CDR3 amino acids: CATGTGILTNEKLFF. CDR3 in DNA: TGTGCCACGGGGACAGGGATCCTTACTAATGAAAAACTGTTTTTT.

The V and J genes are TRBV30 and TRBJ1-4; possibly TRBD1 for D (5 bases). This CDR3 is 12 amino acids long. Germline V lookup: CDR1 GTSNPN, CDR2 SVGIG (reference sequence). V lost 8 bases and J lost 5, with 12 bases in between. CDR3 sequence reads: CALGRVNEKLFF. The CDR3 nucleotides are TGTGCCCTGGGCAGGGTCAATGAAAAACTGTTTTTT.

The chain is built from TRBV28 and TRBJ2-6; no firm D call. Deletions cut 2 bases from V and 1 base from J, with 6 bases between. The CDR3 runs 15 residues. In germline, CDR1 is MDHEN, CDR2 SYDVKM. The CDR3 DNA is TGTGCCAGCAGTTTACCCAAGTCTGGGGCCAACGTCCTGACTTTC. This encodes CASSLPKSGANVLTF. The whole variable domain, filled in from reference TRBV28 and TRBJ2-6, reads DVKVTQSSRYLVKRTGEKVFLECVQDMDHENMFWYRQDPGLGLRLIYFSYDVKMKEKGDIPEGYSVSREKKERFSLILESASTNQTSMYLCASSLPKSGANVLTFGAGSRLTVL.

This chain links TRBV10-2 with TRBJ1-1; no clear D gene. The CDR3 is 12 amino acids. V was pared by 4 bases and J by 1 base, with 4 bases between. Germline V gene lookup returns CDR1 WSHSY and CDR2 SAAADI. The CDR3 loop is CASSVWNTEAFF. In DNA form, the CDR3 reads TGCGCCAGCAGTGTTTGGAACACTGAAGCTTTCTTT.

The chain carries TRBV9 and TRBJ2-5; the D is unclear. The CDR3 has 14 residues. Germline V CDR1 and CDR2: SGDLS, YYNGEE. V was shortened by 3 bases and J by 5 bases, with 14 bases between the two germline ends. The CDR3 spells CASSGSPLSETQYF. The CDR3 region has the DNA TGTGCCAGCAGCGGTAGTCCTCTGAGCGAGACCCAGTACTTC.

The V and J genes are TRBV11-2 and TRBJ2-7; D might be TRBD1 (6 bases). V was clipped by 0 bases and J by 3 bases, with 15 bases between them. The CDR3 covers 16 residues. Germline V CDR1 and CDR2: SGHAT, FQNNGV. CDR3 in amino acids: CASSLDGQPRIYEQYF. CDR3 coding DNA: TGTGCCAGCAGCTTAGACGGACAGCCGCGGATCTACGAGCAGTACTTC.

V usage is TRBV9 and J usage is TRBJ2-3; the D gene is possibly TRBD1 (5 bases). Germline assignment: CDR1 SGDLS and CDR2 YYNGEE. V was pared by 0 bases and J by 3 bases, with 14 bases between. CDR3 length: 16 amino acids. The CDR3 is CASSVGRGLMTDTQYF. CDR3 bases: TGTGCCAGCAGCGTAGGAAGGGGCCTCATGACAGATACGCAGTATTTT.

This rearrangement joins TRBV6-1 to TRBJ2-2; D gene uncertain. Germline V lookup: CDR1 MNHNS, CDR2 SASEGT. This CDR3 comprises 13 residues. V gave up 7 bases and J gave up 2 bases, with 8 bases separating them. The CDR3 nucleotides read TGTGCCAGCACCCCAGGCAACACCGGGGAGCTGTTTTTT. Protein product: CASTPGNTGELFF.

J is TRBJ1-1 and V is TRBV30; D gene unclear. V lost 4 bases, J lost 1 base, and 16 bases lay in between. Germline V CDR1 and CDR2: GTSNPN, SVGIG (reference sequence). This CDR3 has 15 amino acids. As DNA, the CDR3 is TGTGCCTGGATTCGTCGGAGGCGCGCGAACACTGAAGCTTTCTTT. It yields the protein CAWIRRRRANTEAFF. Full variable domain (rest looked up from reference TRBV30 and TRBJ1-1): SQTIHQWPATLVQPVGSPLSLECTVEGTSNPNLYWYRQAAGRGLQLLFYSVGIGQISSEVPQNLSASRPQDRQFILSSKKLLLSDSGFYLCAWIRRRRANTEAFFGQGTRLTVV.

The chain uses TRBV5-1 and TRBJ2-3; 9 nucleotides match TRBD2. V was pared by 4 bases and J by 4 bases, with 7 bases of the junction left unmatched. The CDR3 totals 15 residues. Germline values: CDR1 SGHRS, CDR2 YFSETQ. CDR3 amino acids: CASSPRTSDSDTQYF. The CDR3 DNA sequence: TGCGCCAGCAGCCCCAGGACTAGCGATTCAGATACGCAGTATTTT.

The CDR3 DNA sequence: TGTGCCAGCGGGGACTCTGGGGCCAACGTCCTGACTTTC. Protein product: CASGDSGANVLTF. V gene TRBV30 combines with J gene TRBJ2-6; 7 bases align to TRBD2. V dropped 8 bases and J dropped 0; count of bases not matched to a gene: 1. CDR1 and CDR2 from the germline V gene are GTSNPN and SVGIG (reference sequence). The CDR3 is 13 amino acids.

This clone turned up a few times. This chain uses TRBV7-2 with TRBJ2-7; 8 bases align to TRBD2. The CDR3 extends over 13 amino acids. Germline-derived CDR1 and CDR2 are SGHTA and FQGNSA. Trimming removed 8 bases from V and 3 bases from J; junction bases left unmatched: 6. The CDR3 loop is CASGLAAHYEQYF. CDR3 sequence (DNA): TGTGCCAGCGGACTAGCCGCTCACTACGAGCAGTACTTC.

There are a few counts of this clone. This chain joins TRBV7-2 and TRBJ2-1; no clear D. V shed 5 bases and J shed 9 bases, with 14 bases lying between them. The germline V gene encodes CDR1 SGHTA and CDR2 FQGNSA. The CDR3 has 13 amino acids. The CDR3 here is CASSLLERGEQFF. CDR3 DNA sequence: TGTGCCAGCAGCCTGCTAGAGCGCGGTGAGCAGTTCTTC.

V gene TRBV27 combines with J gene TRBJ2-7; D is unclear. V shed 6 bases and J shed 4 bases, with 16 bases lying between them. This CDR3 has 14 amino acids. In germline, CDR1 is MNHEY, CDR2 SMNVEV (reference sequence). The CDR3: CASSTLPRPYEQYF. The DNA for the CDR3 is TGTGCCAGCAGCACGCTCCCTCGGCCTTACGAGCAGTACTTC.

This clone has more than one count but fewer than ten. V and J are TRBV28 and TRBJ2-7; no clear D gene. V was cut by 3 bases and J by 2 bases, with 14 bases left in between. The CDR3 is made up of 15 amino acids. Germline V gene data show CDR1 as MDHEN and CDR2 as SYDVKM. CDR3 DNA sequence: TGTGCCAGCAGTTTTTCTTCTACACACACCTACGAGCAGTACTTC. It translates to CASSFSSTHTYEQYF.

J is TRBJ1-4 and V is TRBV2; 8 bases align to TRBD1. The germline V gene has CDR1 SNHLY and CDR2 FYNNEI. The CDR3 sequence is 15 residues long. V was pared by 8 bases and J by 6 bases, with 11 bases of the junction left unmatched. This CDR3 is CASRSTGGIDEKLFF. The CDR3 nucleotides are TGTGCCAGCCGTTCAACAGGGGGAATAGATGAAAAACTGTTTTTT.

This chain uses TRBV28 with TRBJ1-3; the D is unclear. The CDR3 contains 14 residues. Trimming took 8 bases from V and 0 from J, leaving 11 bases between them. The germline V gene encodes CDR1 MDHEN and CDR2 SYDVKM. The CDR3 spells CASGPLTSGNTIYF. In DNA, the CDR3 is TGTGCCAGCGGTCCTCTTACCTCTGGAAACACCATATATTTT.

The chain recombines TRBV5-8 with TRBJ2-7; D is perhaps TRBD2 (5 bases). The V gene's germline CDR1 is SGHTS and CDR2 YDEGEE. CDR3 length: 14 amino acids. Trimming removed 4 bases at V and 3 bases at J, with 14 bases between. The CDR3 here is CASSVGTDFYEQYF. The CDR3 DNA reads TGTGCCAGCAGCGTAGGAACGGACTTCTACGAGCAGTACTTC.

As regards this clone: Different DNA sequences within this sample yield the same CDR3. The V and J genes are TRBV2 and TRBJ2-5, with 9 bases identical to TRBD1. Germline-derived CDR1 and CDR2 are SNHLY and FYNNEI. This CDR3 region has 14 residues. Trimming took 4 bases from V and 2 from J; bases not matched to a gene: 2. In DNA form, the CDR3 reads TGTGCCAGCAGTGCAGACAGGGGGCAAGAGACCCAGTACTTC. Amino acid sequence: CASSADRGQETQYF. The whole variable domain, filled in from reference TRBV2 and TRBJ2-5, reads EPEVTQTPSHQVTQMGQEVILRCVPISNHLYFYWYRQILGQKVEFLVSFYNNEISEKSEIFDDQFSVERPDGSNFTLKIRSTKLEDSAMYFCASSADRGQETQYFGPGTRLLVL.

DNA for the CDR3: TGTGCCAGCCCCCAAGGAGGACAATTAGCCAAAAACATTCAGTACTTC. Residues: CASPQGGQLAKNIQYF. V gene TRBV21-1 combines with J gene TRBJ2-4. TRBV21-1 is termed a pseudogene. The CDR3 sequence is 16 residues long.

This clone was counted a few times. CDR3 sequence (DNA): TGTGCCAGCTCGGCCAGAAACCACTTTGGAAGAGGCAATCAGCCCCAGCATTTT. This sequence encodes CASSARNHFGRGNQPQHF. The chain employs TRBV18 and TRBJ1-5; D not certain. The V and J ends lost 6 bases and 2 bases respectively, with 23 bases between them. The CDR3 sequence is 18 residues long. Germline lookup yields CDR1 KGHSH and CDR2 LQKENI.

The chain links TRBV14 to TRBJ1-2; tentative D call: TRBD1 (5 bases). There are 12 residues in the CDR3. The germline gives CDR1 SGHDN, CDR2 FVKESK. The ends were cut back, 4 bases at V and 6 bases at J, with 9 bases in the middle. The CDR3 protein is CASSPQGNGYTF. The CDR3 DNA follows: TGTGCCAGCAGCCCTCAGGGAAATGGCTACACCTTC.

J is TRBJ1-4 and V is TRBV5-6; TRBD1 agrees at 9 bases. CDR1 is SGHDT and CDR2 is YYEEEE in the germline V gene. This CDR3 has 15 residues. V dropped 2 bases and J dropped 5; count of bases not matched to a gene: 4. The CDR3 DNA sequence: TGTGCCAGCAGCTTTACCGGGACAGGGAATGAAAAACTGTTTTTT. This translates into CASSFTGTGNEKLFF.

This clone was counted a few times. The chain recombines TRBV16 with TRBJ2-5; 10 bases map to TRBD1. The CDR3 spans 16 residues. Germline values: CDR1 KGHSY, CDR2 FQNENV. J was trimmed by 5 bases and V by 4 bases; bases with no gene match: 10. DNA for the CDR3: TGTGCCAGCAGCCCCTCAGGACAGGGGGTCGTGGAGACCCAGTACTTC. This gives the protein CASSPSGQGVVETQYF.

The chain is built from TRBV5-1 and TRBJ1-1; D not certain. Looked up from germline, CDR1 is SGHRS and CDR2 is YFSETQ. This CDR3 has 15 amino acids. V lost 4 bases, J lost 0 bases, and 13 bases lay in between. The CDR3 nucleotides are TGCGCCAGCAGCGCCACGGGAGGCCTGAACACTGAAGCTTTCTTT. It encodes CASSATGGLNTEAFF.

The chain carries TRBV28 and TRBJ1-3; D call uncertain. CDR3 length equals 17 residues. V shed 4 bases and J shed 0 bases, with 16 bases lying between them. Germline V gene sequence: CDR1 MDHEN, CDR2 SYDVKM. CDR3 DNA sequence: TGTGCCAGCAGTTCACCCTATCCCGGGAGCTCTGGAAACACCATATATTTT. It codes for CASSSPYPGSSGNTIYF.